This T cell receptor (beta chain) stems from a study of blood T cell repertoires in COVID-19. Study summary: The study drew acute and convalescent COVID-19 samples from the United States, Italy and Spain.

Sequencing used immunoSEQ multiplex PCR; TCRdb keeps in-frame clones, though not all of them. The table includes fewer than 85,000 clones, roughly 80% detected once. This CDR3 has 14 amino acids. The germline V gene encodes CDR1 MNHEY and CDR2 SMNVEV (reference sequence). The V gene end was trimmed by 2 bases and the J gene end by 3 bases; junction bases not matched to a gene: 3. Material for sequencing was peripheral blood. This sequence was found in a woman aged 60-75 years with acute or convalescent COVID-19. The V call is TRBV27, the J call TRBJ2-5, with 7 positions matching TRBD1. The CDR3 DNA sequence: TGTGCCAGCAGTTTAGAGGGGGCAGAAGAGACCCAGTACTTC. Translated: CASSLEGAEETQYF.